This T cell receptor beta chain was recovered during a study of shared clonotypes between healthy human individuals. Study information: Each donor's CD8 memory used one plate, CD8 naive two, each CD4 subset three.

Template for every sorted-subset replicate PCR totaled around 200 ng DNA, roughly 30,000 T cell genomes. Profiling relied on immunoSEQ multiplex PCR, and the TCRdb table lists in-frame clones only, not all of them. The sample has about 1.5 million clones; around 97% are singletons. Notes on the study in general: It was only blood that was sampled, and tissue repertoires likely differ. Among non-shared clonotypes, generation probabilities were lower than among those shared by all four donors.

Concerning this clone itself: Its cognate antigen is unknown.

CDR3 length: 15 amino acids. Germline V lookup: CDR1 SQVTM, CDR2 ANQGSEA. The V segment lost 6 bases and the J segment 3 bases; nucleotides outside the gene matches: 14. The specimen was naive CD4+ T cells sorted from blood. As to subset: CD45RA+ positively selected. J is TRBJ2-7 and V is TRBV29-1; 7 nucleotides line up with TRBD2. The source of this sequence is a young man in good health. CDR3 nucleotides: TGCAGCGTCTTCGGCGGGAGAAGGGATAACTACGAGCAGTACTTC. Translated: CSVFGGRRDNYEQYF.